The rows below give T cell receptor beta chains drawn from one sample of a study of cytomegalovirus exposure and HLA in healthy donors. TCRdb's copy holds only in-frame clones and misses some; the assay was immunoSEQ multiplex PCR. The table lists 90,000 to 110,000 clones, roughly three quarters of them singletons, with roughly 3.2% in the top ten. The specimen sequenced was PBMCs. These receptors originate from a young man in good health and CMV-seronegative. Each CDR3 is given with its conserved first and last residue. D genes are given only for firm matches. Clone size is shown for a subset of rows, as once, few, many or a class of expanded clone.

d_call,j_call,v_call,clone_size,cdr3_nt,cdr3_aa
TRBD2,TRBJ2-1,TRBV29-1,NA,TGCAGCGTTGAAGGGGGAACTAGCGGGAGCGACAATGAGCAGTTCTTC,CSVEGGTSGSDNEQFF
TRBD1,TRBJ2-7,TRBV7-3,NA,TGTGCCAGCAGCCCGGACAGGGCCTCCTACGAGCAGTACTTC,CASSPDRASYEQYF
NA,TRBJ1-2,TRBV11-2,NA,TGTGCCAGCAGCTCATACACGACAGGAGCTAACTATGGCTACACCTTC,CASSSYTTGANYGYTF
NA,TRBJ2-1,TRBV7-3,few,TGTGCCAGCAGCTCCCAGGGCAATGAGCAGTTCTTC,CASSSQGNEQFF
TRBD2,TRBJ2-1,TRBV19,NA,TGTGCCAGTAGTATCCCAGCGGGAGAGTGGAATGAGCAGTTCTTC,CASSIPAGEWNEQFF
TRBD2,TRBJ2-1,TRBV11-3,NA,TGTGCCAGCACCCTCCGGACTAGCGGGAGGGAACAGTTCTTC,CASTLRTSGREQFF
NA,TRBJ1-2,TRBV30,NA,TGTGCCTGGAGTGTGGAGGCGGGGACTGGCTACACCTTC,CAWSVEAGTGYTF
NA,TRBJ1-1,TRBV4-2,NA,TGTGCCAGCAGCCAAGTATTGGTATTGAGGACAGCGAACACTGAAGCTTTCTTT,CASSQVLVLRTANTEAFF
NA,TRBJ1-2,TRBV30,NA,TGTGCCTGGAGTGTATGGGGAGGTATCTGGGGCTACACCTTC,CAWSVWGGIWGYTF
NA,TRBJ2-3,TRBV10-3,NA,TGTGCCATCAGTGAGTCTAACGGGCCGGGGAGTCCGCAGTATTTT,CAISESNGPGSPQYF
NA,TRBJ2-7,TRBV19,NA,TGTGCCAGTAGTATAGTCCTCCGAGGGTCCTTCCCCTACGAGCAGTACTTC,CASSIVLRGSFPYEQYF
NA,TRBJ1-2,TRBV16,NA,TGTGCCAGCAGCCAATCTGGGAGAGGCTACACCTTC,CASSQSGRGYTF
NA,TRBJ2-3,TRBV5-1,NA,TGCGCCAGCAGCTTTCGACAGTACTCTAGCACAGATACGCAGTATTTT,CASSFRQYSSTDTQYF
TRBD2,TRBJ2-1,TRBV7-9,NA,TGTGCCAGCAGCCCCCGCGGGAGCTCCTACAATGAGCAGTTCTTC,CASSPRGSSYNEQFF
NA,TRBJ1-2,TRBV5-1,few,TGCGCCAGCAGCGGGACTTCCTCCTTAGGCTACACCTTC,CASSGTSSLGYTF
TRBD2,TRBJ2-3,TRBV5-5,NA,TGTGCCAGCAGCTTGGACATAGCGGGACTTGGTACGCAGTATTTT,CASSLDIAGLGTQYF
NA,TRBJ1-1,TRBV7-2,few,TGTGCCAGCAGCTTAGTGGCAAGGAACACTGAAGCTTTCTTT,CASSLVARNTEAFF
TRBD1,TRBJ1-1,TRBV9,few,TGTGCCAGCAGCGTAGTAGGGACAGGGGGAGGCACTGAAGCTTTCTTT,CASSVVGTGGGTEAFF
TRBD1,TRBJ1-1,TRBV19,few,TGTGCCAGTAGTATAGGCCGGACAGGGGGCGCGGCTGAAGCTTTCTTT,CASSIGRTGGAAEAFF
NA,TRBJ2-1,TRBV7-8,NA,TGTGCCAGCAGCTTACGGGGATCCCGGGACTACAATGAGCAGTTCTTC,CASSLRGSRDYNEQFF
NA,TRBJ2-6,TRBV7-3,NA,TGTGCCAGCAGCTTAACTCCCAGGGATCTCTCTGGGGCCAACGTCCTGACTTTC,CASSLTPRDLSGANVLTF
TRBD2,TRBJ2-1,TRBV27,NA,TGTGCCAGCAGCGTGCTGCTCGCGGGAGGGCCTTATGAGCAGTTCTTC,CASSVLLAGGPYEQFF
TRBD2,TRBJ2-2,TRBV6-1,NA,TGTGCCAGCACCCGGGAGGCTTACACCGGGGAGCTGTTTTTT,CASTREAYTGELFF
TRBD2,TRBJ2-1,TRBV19,few,TGTGCCAGTAGTAGTATTACTAGCGATACCTACAATGAGCAGTTCTTC,CASSSITSDTYNEQFF
TRBD2,TRBJ2-2,TRBV30,NA,TGTGCCTGGAGCAGGCTAGCGGGATATAGCACCGGGGAGCTGTTTTTT,CAWSRLAGYSTGELFF
NA,TRBJ1-1,TRBV29-1,once,TGCAGCGTTCTAAGGACACCGAACACTGAAGCTTTCTTT,CSVLRTPNTEAFF
TRBD2,TRBJ2-3,TRBV11-1,few,TGTGCCAGCAGCGACGGACTAGCGGGAGAGACAGATACGCAGTATTTT,CASSDGLAGETDTQYF
NA,TRBJ2-5,TRBV27,NA,TGTGCCAGCAGTCCCCTGACAGGACCGTGGGAGCAGTACTTC,CASSPLTGPWEQYF
TRBD2,TRBJ2-1,TRBV27,few,TGTGCCAGCAGTTTCCTAACTAGCGGGAGAAACAATGAGCAGTTCTTC,CASSFLTSGRNNEQFF
TRBD2,TRBJ2-1,TRBV10-3,NA,TGTGCCATCAGTGAGCACACGTTAGCGGGGGATTACAATGAGCAGTTCTTC,CAISEHTLAGDYNEQFF
NA,TRBJ2-1,TRBV15,NA,TGTGCCACCAGGGGCGGCGGGCCTGAATGGGCCTACAATGAGCAGTTCTTC,CATRGGGPEWAYNEQFF
TRBD1,TRBJ2-7,TRBV4-1,NA,TGCGCCAGCAGCCACACGGACAGGGAAGGCGAGCAGTACTTC,CASSHTDREGEQYF
TRBD1,TRBJ2-7,TRBV6-5,NA,TGTGCCAGCAGTTACCGGACAGGAGGAACCTACGAGCAGTACTTC,CASSYRTGGTYEQYF
NA,TRBJ2-1,TRBV7-9,few,TGTGCCAGCAGCTTTTGGACTGGGTACAATGAGCAGTTCTTC,CASSFWTGYNEQFF
TRBD2,TRBJ2-1,TRBV11-3,NA,TGTGCCAGCAGCTTAGCCGGGACTAGCGCCGTACCCTCCTACAATGAGCAGTTCTTC,CASSLAGTSAVPSYNEQFF
NA,TRBJ2-2,TRBV5-4,NA,TGTGCCAGCAGATCCAGGGTATCCGGGGAGCTGTTTTTT,CASRSRVSGELFF
TRBD1,TRBJ2-3,TRBV11-1,NA,TGTGCCAGCAGCTTAGGACAGGGAGTAGATACGCAGTATTTT,CASSLGQGVDTQYF
TRBD1,TRBJ1-4,TRBV28,NA,TGTGCCAGCAGTCCACGAGGACAGGGGGCGAGGGTAAAACTGTTTTTT,CASSPRGQGARVKLFF
TRBD1,TRBJ2-7,TRBV6-5,few,TGTGCCAGCACAATCCGCCGGGACAGGGCAGTGGAGCAGTACTTC,CASTIRRDRAVEQYF
TRBD1,TRBJ2-3,TRBV28,NA,TGTGCCAGCACGGGACAGGGTACAGATACGCAGTATTTT,CASTGQGTDTQYF
TRBD2,TRBJ2-3,TRBV5-6,NA,TGTGCCAGCAGCTCCCTTAGCGGGAGCGGAGATACGCAGTATTTT,CASSSLSGSGDTQYF
NA,TRBJ2-5,TRBV6-1,NA,TGTGCCAGTATTACGGGTCGGGGGGAGACCCAGTACTTC,CASITGRGETQYF
NA,TRBJ2-7,TRBV5-6,NA,TGTGCCAGCAGCTTGTATTCGGGAGAAGTCACCTACGAGCAGTACTTC,CASSLYSGEVTYEQYF
NA,TRBJ1-1,TRBV6-5,few,TGTGCCAGCAGTTACGGGACACATATGAACACTGAAGCTTTCTTT,CASSYGTHMNTEAFF
NA,TRBJ2-7,TRBV29-1,NA,TGCAGCGTTGAAGATCTGGGGAGCAGGGGAGACGAGCAGTACTTC,CSVEDLGSRGDEQYF
TRBD1,TRBJ2-7,TRBV6-1,NA,TGTGCCAGCAGTGAATCCCTGGGACAGGGGGAGCAGTACTTC,CASSESLGQGEQYF
NA,TRBJ1-2,TRBV19,NA,TGTGCCAGTAGTCGCACAGCTTCTAACTATGGCTACACCTTC,CASSRTASNYGYTF
NA,TRBJ2-1,TRBV10-1,few,TGCGCCAGCAGTACAATAGCGCCCCGGAGCTCCTACAATGAGCAGTTCTTC,CASSTIAPRSSYNEQFF
NA,TRBJ2-7,TRBV7-9,NA,TGTGCCAGCAGCTCCACTCCCCCGAAGGGGTCCTACGAGCAGTACTTC,CASSSTPPKGSYEQYF
NA,TRBJ2-7,TRBV7-9,NA,TGTGCCAGCATCCCCAGGGGCACCACCTACGAGCAGTACTTC,CASIPRGTTYEQYF
NA,TRBJ1-2,TRBV5-1,NA,TGCGCCAGCAGCTTGGAACCAGGGGACTATGGCTACACCTTC,CASSLEPGDYGYTF
TRBD2,TRBJ2-2,TRBV9,few,TGTGCCAGCAGCGTAGGAAATAGCGGGCCCACCGGGGAGCTGTTTTTT,CASSVGNSGPTGELFF
TRBD2,TRBJ2-1,TRBV4-2,NA,TGTGCCAGCAGCCAAGAGTGGCTAGCGGGAGTGGTTGAGCAGTTCTTC,CASSQEWLAGVVEQFF